Listed here are 25 T cell receptor beta chains from one sample, sequenced in a study of OX40 agonist ivuxolimab in advanced cancers. TCRdb's table, derived via immunoSEQ multiplex PCR, lists solely in-frame clones and lacks some. The table records about 98,000 clones, about 92% of them present only once. The sample was CD4+ or CD8+ T cells sorted from blood, taken in a trial of the OX40 agonist ivuxolimab. Source of these receptors: an adult with an advanced solid tumor such as melanoma, head and neck, liver or kidney cancer.

V gene TRBV28 combines with J gene TRBJ1-5; D possibly corresponds to TRBD1 (5 bases). The germline V gene encodes CDR1 MDHEN and CDR2 SYDVKM. The V end lost 7 bases, the J end lost 0 bases, and 19 bases lay between the germline ends. The CDR3 covers 17 residues. The CDR3 is CASNYDHGAYSNQPQHF. The CDR3 DNA sequence: TGTGCCAGCAACTACGACCACGGGGCTTATAGCAATCAGCCCCAGCATTTT.

V and J are TRBV11-3 and TRBJ2-3, with no clear D. This CDR3 is built from 13 residues. CDR1 is SGHNT and CDR2 is YENEEA in the germline V gene. Trimming stripped 1 base from V and 6 bases from J, with 8 bases between. CDR3 protein: CASSLADADTQYF. In DNA, the CDR3 is TGTGCCAGCAGCTTAGCGGACGCGGATACGCAGTATTTT.

This chain uses TRBV4-2 with TRBJ2-1; TRBD2 agrees at 9 bases. In germline, CDR1 is LGHNA, CDR2 YNFKEQ. With 4 bases clipped from V and 7 bases from J, the junction kept 11 bases outside the gene matches. The CDR3 is 16 amino acids. CDR3 region: CASSRVAGGIRNEQFF. Written as DNA, the CDR3 is TGTGCCAGCAGCCGGGTCGCGGGAGGGATTAGGAATGAGCAGTTCTTC.

The chain combines TRBV6-5 with TRBJ1-4, with D unclear. The CDR3 is made up of 13 amino acids. Germline CDR1 and CDR2: MNHEY and SVGAGI. V was shortened by 3 bases and J by 7 bases, with 9 bases between the two germline ends. The CDR3 DNA is TGTGCCAGCAGTTATAGGGCGGGTGAAAAACTGTTTTTT. This translates into CASSYRAGEKLFF.

The chain uses TRBV14 and TRBJ2-1; 8 nucleotides match TRBD2. The CDR3 loop spans 17 amino acids. The germline gives CDR1 SGHDN, CDR2 FVKESK. With V trimmed by 4 bases and J by 8 bases, 16 bases remained unmatched. CDR3: CASSPSGSISFMDEQFF. The CDR3 coding sequence is TGTGCCAGCAGCCCGAGCGGGAGTATATCGTTTATGGATGAGCAGTTCTTC.

Of note for this clone: Other DNA sequences in this sample translate to the same CDR3. V gene TRBV7-2 combines with J gene TRBJ2-1; 9 bases are a match to TRBD2. This CDR3 region has 15 residues. Trimming at V came to 3 bases and at J to 4 bases, leaving 4 bases not matched to a gene. Germline loops: CDR1 SGHTA, CDR2 FQGNSA. CDR3 in DNA: TGTGCCAGCAGCTTGACTAGCGGTCCGTACAATGAGCAGTTCTTC. Its translation: CASSLTSGPYNEQFF. Full variable domain (rest looked up from reference TRBV7-2 and TRBJ2-1): GAGVSQSPSNKVTEKGKDVELRCDPISGHTALYWYRQSLGQGLEFLIYFQGNSAPDKSGLPSDRFSAERTGGSVSTLTIQRTQQEDSAVYLCASSLTSGPYNEQFFGPGTRLTVL.

This clone has just one count. V gene TRBV30 combines with J gene TRBJ1-1; TRBD1 agrees at 9 bases. J gave up 3 bases and V 1 base, and 6 bases lay outside the gene matches. This CDR3 spans 15 amino acids. Germline lookup yields CDR1 GTSNPN and CDR2 SVGIG (reference sequence). CDR3 amino acids: CAWSGHRGRDTEAFF. As DNA, the CDR3 is TGTGCCTGGAGTGGGCACAGGGGGCGGGACACTGAAGCTTTCTTT. Supplemented by reference TRBV30 and TRBJ1-1, the full variable domain reads SQTIHQWPATLVQPVGSPLSLECTVEGTSNPNLYWYRQAAGRGLQLLFYSVGIGQISSEVPQNLSASRPQDRQFILSSKKLLLSDSGFYLCAWSGHRGRDTEAFFGQGTRLTVV.

The rearrangement uses TRBV4-3 and TRBJ1-5, with D possibly being TRBD1 (6 bases). Per the germline V gene, CDR1 is LGHNA and CDR2 is YSLEER. V dropped 1 base and J dropped 4 bases, with 17 bases sitting between them. The CDR3 loop spans 17 amino acids. This chain's CDR3 is CASSQGYGGQPNQPQHF. CDR3 bases: TGCGCCAGCAGCCAAGGATACGGAGGACAGCCTAATCAGCCCCAGCATTTT.

This clone was counted a single time. The rearrangement links TRBV6-4 to TRBJ2-3, with 9 bases fitting TRBD2. CDR1 is MRHNA, CDR2 SNTAGT, per germline. This CDR3 region has 18 residues. The trim removed 2 bases at V and 0 bases at J, leaving 9 bases unmatched. CDR3 in amino acids: CASSDRTLAGISTDTQYF. CDR3 coding DNA: TGTGCCAGCAGTGACCGCACCCTAGCGGGGATTAGCACAGATACGCAGTATTTT.

Note on this clone: The sample contains more than one DNA sequence encoding this CDR3. The V and J genes are TRBV19 and TRBJ2-1; 9 bases are a match to TRBD2. The CDR3 has 15 residues. Germline CDR1 reads LNHDA; CDR2 reads SQIVND (reference sequence). After removal of 3 bases from V and 3 bases from J, the junction contained 3 bases not matched to a gene. The CDR3 DNA is TGTGCCAGTAGTATTGGTAGCGGGAGCTACAATGAGCAGTTCTTC. Protein product: CASSIGSGSYNEQFF.

The CDR3 loop is CSVETGGYGYTF. For the CDR3, the DNA is TGCAGCGTTGAAACAGGGGGCTATGGCTACACCTTC. The V call is TRBV29-1, the J call TRBJ1-2; 8 positions match TRBD1. J lost 4 bases, V lost 2 bases, and 0 bases had no gene match. CDR3 length: 12 amino acids. CDR1 SQVTM and CDR2 ANQGSEA come from the germline V gene.

J is TRBJ1-5 and V is TRBV10-3; tentatively, D is TRBD1 (5 bases). The V gene's germline CDR1 is ENHRY and CDR2 SYGVKD. Trimming cost V 3 bases and J 2 bases, with 17 bases left between them. The length of the CDR3 is 17 residues. The CDR3 reads CAISERASRGGNQPQHF. Here the CDR3 DNA reads TGTGCCATCAGTGAAAGGGCGTCCCGGGGGGGCAATCAGCCCCAGCATTTT.

With respect to this clone: Other nucleotide sequences from this sample produce the same CDR3. V gene TRBV28 combines with J gene TRBJ2-2; tentatively, D is TRBD2 (5 bases). CDR1 is MDHEN and CDR2 is SYDVKM in the germline V gene. The CDR3 sequence is 14 residues long. V was cut by 0 bases and J by 3 bases, with 5 bases left in between. The CDR3 region is CASSLWGDTGELFF. The CDR3 DNA reads TGTGCCAGCAGTTTATGGGGAGACACCGGGGAGCTGTTTTTT. Looking up the rest from reference TRBV28 and TRBJ2-2 gives the full variable domain: DVKVTQSSRYLVKRTGEKVFLECVQDMDHENMFWYRQDPGLGLRLIYFSYDVKMKEKGDIPEGYSVSREKKERFSLILESASTNQTSMYLCASSLWGDTGELFFGEGSRLTVL.

The chain employs TRBV6-5 and TRBJ1-5, with unresolved D. V lost 3 bases to trimming and J lost 5 bases, with 8 bases between them. The CDR3 has 13 residues. Germline loops: CDR1 MNHEY, CDR2 SVGAGI. CDR3: CASSYAGHQPQHF. In DNA form, the CDR3 reads TGTGCCAGCAGTTATGCAGGTCATCAGCCCCAGCATTTT.

This chain joins TRBV28 and TRBJ1-6; 8 bases are shared with TRBD1. Germline V lookup: CDR1 MDHEN, CDR2 SYDVKM. The ends lost 8 bases at V and 4 bases at J; junction bases unmatched: 4. The CDR3 sequence is 14 residues long. The CDR3 DNA is TGTGCCAGCCGGACAGGGAGGTATAATTCACCCCTCCACTTT. This sequence encodes CASRTGRYNSPLHF.

This clone was found once. The chain employs TRBV7-2 and TRBJ2-3, with 11 positions matching TRBD2. J gave up 2 bases and V 6 bases, and 7 bases lay outside the gene matches. This CDR3 has 16 amino acids. Germline V gene sequence: CDR1 SGHTA, CDR2 FQGNSA. The CDR3 DNA reads TGTGCCAGCAGAGCCGGGACTAGCGGTCTCACAGATACGCAGTATTTT. Translated, it gives CASRAGTSGLTDTQYF.

The chain uses TRBV6-5 and TRBJ1-3; D gene ambiguous. Germline-derived CDR1 and CDR2 are MNHEY and SVGAGI. The CDR3 consists of 16 residues. V dropped 0 bases and J dropped 0 bases, with 9 bases sitting between them. The CDR3 DNA follows: TGTGCCAGCAGTTACTCCGTACAGTTCTCTGGAAACACCATATATTTT. Its protein product is CASSYSVQFSGNTIYF.

The chain combines TRBV2 with TRBJ1-1; D gene uncertain. Germline V gives CDR1 SNHLY, CDR2 FYNNEI. V was cut by 1 base and J by 8 bases, with 11 bases left in between. This CDR3 has 13 residues. CDR3 in amino acids: CASSEVIGIEAFF. The CDR3 DNA follows: TGTGCCAGCAGTGAAGTCATAGGCATCGAAGCTTTCTTT.

The chain employs TRBV5-1 and TRBJ2-1; TRBD2 aligns across 10 bases. V trimming: 3 bases; J trimming: 7 bases; junction bases outside the gene matches: 7. This CDR3 comprises 15 residues. CDR1 and CDR2 (germline): SGHRS, YFSETQ. The CDR3 region is CASSSRLAGFNEQFF. The CDR3, as DNA: TGCGCCAGCAGCTCCCGACTAGCGGGTTTTAATGAGCAGTTCTTC.

The chain joins TRBV18 to TRBJ1-1; D remains unclear. V was cut by 4 bases and J by 4 bases, with 16 bases left in between. Germline CDR1 reads KGHSH; CDR2 reads LQKENI. This CDR3 has 15 residues. CDR3 sequence (DNA): TGTGCCAGCTCACAGGGAGCCTCATTGGGCACTGAAGCTTTCTTT. Its protein product is CASSQGASLGTEAFF.

V is TRBV5-1 and J is TRBJ2-3; no clear D. This CDR3 comprises 12 residues. Germline V gives CDR1 SGHRS, CDR2 YFSETQ. V dropped 2 bases and J dropped 4 bases, with 5 bases sitting between them. The CDR3 here is CASSFAADTQYF. The CDR3 DNA is TGCGCCAGCAGCTTCGCCGCAGATACGCAGTATTTT.

The chain joins TRBV28 to TRBJ1-2, with D tentatively TRBD1 (6 bases). Germline values: CDR1 MDHEN, CDR2 SYDVKM. CDR3 length: 11 amino acids. The V end lost 7 bases, the J end lost 3 bases, and 6 bases lay between the germline ends. The CDR3 DNA reads TGTGCCAGCAACAGGGACTATGGCTACACCTTC. Its translation: CASNRDYGYTF.

Only one count was recorded for this clone. The junction differs from germline at one of its ends, possibly a read error. This sample includes further DNA sequences coding for the same CDR3. J is TRBJ2-1 and V is TRBV11-3; TRBD2 aligns across 8 bases. The germline V gene has CDR1 SGHNT and CDR2 YENEEA. The CDR3 runs 17 residues. CDR3 sequence: CASSLELGLASSSEQFF. In DNA, the CDR3 is TGCGCCAGCAGCTTAGAGTTAGGACTAGCCTCTTCCAGTGAGCAGTTCTTC.

The V gene is TRBV6-6, the J gene TRBJ1-5; D is perhaps TRBD1 (5 bases). Germline CDR1 MNHNY, CDR2 SVGAGI (reference sequence). The CDR3 covers 13 residues. The ends were cut back, 5 bases at V and 4 bases at J, with 9 bases in the middle. Here the CDR3 reads CASSRGKNQPQHF. The CDR3 bases are TGTGCCAGCAGTCGGGGGAAGAATCAGCCCCAGCATTTT.

J is TRBJ2-1 and V is TRBV9; D might be TRBD2 (6 bases). Germline CDR1 reads SGDLS; CDR2 reads YYNGEE. The CDR3 totals 17 residues. With 0 bases removed from V and 5 bases from J, the gap between germline ends came to 18 bases. CDR3 sequence (DNA): TGTGCCAGCAGCGTAGACACTCGGGGCGGGGCCCACAATGAGCAGTTCTTC. Its translation is CASSVDTRGGAHNEQFF.